The clone carrying this TCR beta chain was detected ten times or more. Germline trimming cut 8 bases from V and 4 bases from J; bases unmatched to any gene: 13. The CDR3 has 16 residues. Those patients picked for sequencing had displayed CD8+CD57+ cell expansion on flow cytometry. Genomic DNA was employed as the template in profiling TCR beta VDJ and CDR3. TCRdb analysed the reads with MiXCR anew, one entry per CDR3 protein. The data show 200,000 to 250,000 distinct CDR3 sequences, around 49% seen once. This sample is drawn from a study of CD8+CD57+ T cells in acquired aplastic anemia. The chain employs TRBV12-3 or TRBV12-4 and TRBJ2-1; 8 positions agree with TRBD2. This receptor was taken from a human donor with aplastic anemia. The sample comprised sorted CD4+, CD8+, or CD8+CD57+ T cells (not recorded which) from PBMCs. Written as DNA, the CDR3 is TGTGCCAGCGGGTCCTGGGCGGGGGGAGGATACAATGAGCAGTTCTTC. Amino acid sequence: CASGSWAGGGYNEQFF.